These 6 T cell receptor beta chains came from one sample sequenced in a study of molecular identifiers for immune sequencing clone quantification (dated by TCRdb to the late 2010s). Library preparation used PCR. Reads for this sample came from a NextSeq 500. TCRdb itself trimmed the public reads at Q25 with fastp, ran MiXCR and retained productive beta chains. Rows merge per CDR3 protein into single entries with the most common DNA and genes. Across this sample there are about 98,000 distinct CDR3 sequences, with 30% to 35% seen only once. The ten largest clones represent roughly 10% of the sample. The specimen sequenced was naive CD8+ T cells from blood, with Jurkat cell RNA spiked in. The sample's cell subset or site label, in plain terms: FACS-sorted CD8+CD4-CCR7+CD45RA+ naive T cells. These receptors were taken from a human donor in good health. Some libraries in this study had Jurkat cell RNA spiked in.

As for this clonotype: The CDR3 ends on some other residue instead of the conserved phenylalanine or tryptophan, so this is likely a read error. This chain joins TRBV5-1 and TRBJ2-5; D possibly corresponds to TRBD2 (6 bases). The germline CDR1 and CDR2 sequences are SGHRS and YFSETQ. This CDR3 is 18 amino acids long. Trimming left V 0 bases short and J 1 base short, with 19 bases between. CDR3 protein: CASSLEGFGSGRQETQYY. The CDR3 bases are TGCGCCAGCAGCTTGGAAGGCTTCGGGAGCGGGCGCCAAGAGACCCAGTACTAC.

J is TRBJ2-5 and V is TRBV9, with D hard to call. Between the trimmed V and J ends, which lost 2 bases and 5 bases, there was a span of 16 bases. CDR3 length: 15 residues. Germline lookup yields CDR1 SGDLS and CDR2 YYNGEE. Written as DNA, the CDR3 is TGTGCCAGCAGCGTGCAAGGGCTAGTTCAGGAGACCCAGTACTTC. Translation: CASSVQGLVQETQYF. Filled out from reference TRBV9 and TRBJ2-5, the complete variable domain reads DSGVTQTPKHLITATGQRVTLRCSPRSGDLSVYWYQQSLDQGLQFLIQYYNGEERAKGNILERFSAQQFPDLHSELNLSSLELGDSALYFCASSVQGLVQETQYFGPGTRLLVL.

V is TRBV4-1 and J is TRBJ2-7, with TRBD2 identical over 9 bases. This CDR3 comprises 15 residues. Trimming took 2 bases from V and 0 from J; bases not matched to a gene: 2. Germline V gene sequence: CDR1 MGHRA, CDR2 YSYEKL. CDR3 bases: TGCGCCAGCAGCCAACGACTAGCGGTCTCCTACGAGCAGTACTTC. This sequence encodes CASSQRLAVSYEQYF.

The genes are TRBV19 and TRBJ2-7; a possible D gene is TRBD1 (6 bases). Germline assignment: CDR1 LNHDA and CDR2 SQIVND (reference sequence). The CDR3 spans 15 residues. The V and J ends lost 2 bases and 5 bases respectively, with 16 bases between them. The DNA for the CDR3 is TGTGCCAGTAGTATAATTGGTCAGGGGTTTAACGAGCAGTACTTC. As protein: CASSIIGQGFNEQYF.

Of note for this clonotype: A much larger clone sits a single nucleotide away, making a read error possible. The V gene is TRBV20-1, the J gene TRBJ2-2, with D possibly being TRBD1 (6 bases). The CDR3 has 14 residues. The germline V gene encodes CDR1 DFQATT and CDR2 SNEGSKA (reference sequence). CDR3 nucleotides: TGCAGTTCTTTAAGGGGGATGAACACCGGGGAGCTGGTTTTT. This gives the protein CSSLRGMNTGELVF.

This clonotype was seen a handful of times. A read error may be the cause here, since a much bigger clone is one base away. The V and J genes are TRBV5-1 and TRBJ2-3, with 7 bases fitting TRBD2. Germline CDR1 is SGHRS and CDR2 is YFSETQ. The CDR3 runs to 15 residues. CDR3 sequence (DNA): TGCGCCAGCAGCTTGGGTCTAGCGGACACAGAAACGCAGTATTTT. Translation: CASSLGLADTETQYF.